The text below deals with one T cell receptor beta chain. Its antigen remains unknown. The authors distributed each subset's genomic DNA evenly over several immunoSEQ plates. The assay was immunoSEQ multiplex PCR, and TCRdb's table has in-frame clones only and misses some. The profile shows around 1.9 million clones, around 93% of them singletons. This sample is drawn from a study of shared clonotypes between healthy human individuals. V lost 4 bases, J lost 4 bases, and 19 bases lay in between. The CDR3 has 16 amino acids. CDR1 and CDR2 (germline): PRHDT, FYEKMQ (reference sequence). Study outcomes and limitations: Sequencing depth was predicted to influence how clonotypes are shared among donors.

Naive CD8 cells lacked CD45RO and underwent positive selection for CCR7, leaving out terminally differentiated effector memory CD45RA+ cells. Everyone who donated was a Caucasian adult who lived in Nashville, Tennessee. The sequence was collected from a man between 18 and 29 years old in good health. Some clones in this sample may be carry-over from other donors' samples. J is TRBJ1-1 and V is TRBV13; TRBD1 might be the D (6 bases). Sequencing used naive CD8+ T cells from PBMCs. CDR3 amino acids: CASSSAMGRGGTEAFF. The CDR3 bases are TGTGCCAGCAGCTCCGCAATGGGCAGGGGAGGCACTGAAGCTTTCTTT.